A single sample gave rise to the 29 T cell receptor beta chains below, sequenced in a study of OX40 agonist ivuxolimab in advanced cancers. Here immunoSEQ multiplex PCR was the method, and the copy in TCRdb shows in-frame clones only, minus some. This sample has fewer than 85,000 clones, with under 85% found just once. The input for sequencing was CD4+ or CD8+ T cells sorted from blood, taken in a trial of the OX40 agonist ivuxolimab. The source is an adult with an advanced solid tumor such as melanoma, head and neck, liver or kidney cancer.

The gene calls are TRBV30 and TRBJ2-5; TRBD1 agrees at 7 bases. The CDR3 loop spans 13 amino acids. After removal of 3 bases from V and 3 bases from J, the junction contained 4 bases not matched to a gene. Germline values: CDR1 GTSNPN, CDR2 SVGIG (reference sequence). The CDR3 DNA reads TGTGCCTGGAGGCCCGACAGGGAAGAGACCCAGTACTTC. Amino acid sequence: CAWRPDREETQYF.

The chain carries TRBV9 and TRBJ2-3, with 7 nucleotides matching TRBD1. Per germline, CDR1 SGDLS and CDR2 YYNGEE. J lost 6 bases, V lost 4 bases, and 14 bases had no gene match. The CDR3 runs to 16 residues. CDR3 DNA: TGTGCCAGCAGCCCAAGACCGGACAGGCGTCCGGATACGCAGTATTTT. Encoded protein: CASSPRPDRRPDTQYF.

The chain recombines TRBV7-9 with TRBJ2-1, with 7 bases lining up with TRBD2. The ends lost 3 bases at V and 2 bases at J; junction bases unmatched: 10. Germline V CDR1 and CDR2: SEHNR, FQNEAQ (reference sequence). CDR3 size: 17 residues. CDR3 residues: CASSLPTPSGPYNEQFF. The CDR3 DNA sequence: TGTGCCAGCAGCTTGCCCACACCTAGCGGCCCCTACAATGAGCAGTTCTTC.

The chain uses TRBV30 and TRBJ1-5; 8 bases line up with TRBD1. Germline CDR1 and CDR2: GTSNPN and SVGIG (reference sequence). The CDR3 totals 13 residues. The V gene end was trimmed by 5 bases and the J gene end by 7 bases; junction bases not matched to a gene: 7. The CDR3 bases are TGTGCCTGGGATACACAGGGGGAACAGCCCCAGCATTTT. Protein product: CAWDTQGEQPQHF.

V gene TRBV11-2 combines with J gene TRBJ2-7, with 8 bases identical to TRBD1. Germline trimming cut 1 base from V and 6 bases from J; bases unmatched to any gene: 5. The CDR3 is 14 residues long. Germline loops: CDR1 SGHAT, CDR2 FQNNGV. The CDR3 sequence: CASSLVQGAGEQYF. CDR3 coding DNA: TGTGCCAGCAGCTTAGTGCAGGGGGCTGGCGAGCAGTACTTC.

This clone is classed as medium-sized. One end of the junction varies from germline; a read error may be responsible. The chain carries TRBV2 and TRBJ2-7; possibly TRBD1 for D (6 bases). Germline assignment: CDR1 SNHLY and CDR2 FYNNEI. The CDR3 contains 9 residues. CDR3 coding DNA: TGTGCCAGCAGCCCGGGACACAGCTTC. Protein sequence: CASSPGHSF.

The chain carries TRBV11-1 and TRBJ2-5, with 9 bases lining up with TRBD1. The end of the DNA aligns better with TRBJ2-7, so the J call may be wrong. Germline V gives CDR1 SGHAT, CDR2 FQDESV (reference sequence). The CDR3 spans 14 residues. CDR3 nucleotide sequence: TGTGCCAGCAGCCCCCGGGACAGGGAAGGCGAGCAGTACTTC. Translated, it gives CASSPRDREGEQYF.

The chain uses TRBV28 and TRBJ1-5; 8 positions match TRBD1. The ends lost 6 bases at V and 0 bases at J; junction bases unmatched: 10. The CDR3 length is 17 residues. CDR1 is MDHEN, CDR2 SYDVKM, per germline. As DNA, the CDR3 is TGTGCCAGCAGAAGGACGGGACAGGATTATAGCAATCAGCCCCAGCATTTT. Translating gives CASRRTGQDYSNQPQHF.

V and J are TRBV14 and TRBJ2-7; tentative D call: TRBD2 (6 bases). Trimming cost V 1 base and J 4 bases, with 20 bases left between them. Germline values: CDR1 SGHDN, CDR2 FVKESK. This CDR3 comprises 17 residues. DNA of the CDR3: TGTGCCAGCAGCCAAGGGAGGGGCCGCTGGCCAGCTTACGAGCAGTACTTC. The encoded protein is CASSQGRGRWPAYEQYF. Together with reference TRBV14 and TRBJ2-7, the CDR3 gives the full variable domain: EAGVTQFPSHSVIEKGQTVTLRCDPISGHDNLYWYRRVMGKEIKFLLHFVKESKQDESGMPNNRFLAERTGGTYSTLKVQPAELEDSGVYFCASSQGRGRWPAYEQYFGPGTRLTVT.

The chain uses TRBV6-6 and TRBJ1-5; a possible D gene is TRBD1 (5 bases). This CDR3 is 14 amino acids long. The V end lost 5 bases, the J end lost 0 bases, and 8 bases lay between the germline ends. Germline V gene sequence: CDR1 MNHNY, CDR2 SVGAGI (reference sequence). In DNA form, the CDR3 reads TGTGCCAGCAGTACAGGTTATAGCAATCAGCCCCAGCATTTT. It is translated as CASSTGYSNQPQHF.

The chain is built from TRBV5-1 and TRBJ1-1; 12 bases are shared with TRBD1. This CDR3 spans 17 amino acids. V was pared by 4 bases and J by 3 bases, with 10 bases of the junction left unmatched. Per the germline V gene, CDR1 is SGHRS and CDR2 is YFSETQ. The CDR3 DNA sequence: TGCGCCAGCAGCGAGCCCGGGACAGGGGGCAAGTACACTGAAGCTTTCTTT. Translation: CASSEPGTGGKYTEAFF.

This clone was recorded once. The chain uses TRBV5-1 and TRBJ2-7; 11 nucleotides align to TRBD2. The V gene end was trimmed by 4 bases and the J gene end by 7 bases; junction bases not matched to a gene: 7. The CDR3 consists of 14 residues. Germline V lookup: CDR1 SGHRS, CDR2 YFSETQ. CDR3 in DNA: TGCGCCAGCAGCCCAACTAGCGGGAGTGGTGAGCAGTACTTC. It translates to CASSPTSGSGEQYF.

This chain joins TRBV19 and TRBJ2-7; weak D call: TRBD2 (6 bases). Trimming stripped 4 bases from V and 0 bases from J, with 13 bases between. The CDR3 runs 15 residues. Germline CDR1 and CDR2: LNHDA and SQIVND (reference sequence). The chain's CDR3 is CASSKPGLNSYEQYF. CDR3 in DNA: TGTGCCAGTAGTAAACCGGGACTGAACTCCTACGAGCAGTACTTC.

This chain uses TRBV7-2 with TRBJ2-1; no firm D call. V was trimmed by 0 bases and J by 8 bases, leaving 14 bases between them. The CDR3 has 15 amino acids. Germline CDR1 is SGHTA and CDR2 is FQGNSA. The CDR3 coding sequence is TGTGCCAGCAGCTTAGCAGTATCACCCGTCGATGAGCAGTTCTTC. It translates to CASSLAVSPVDEQFF.

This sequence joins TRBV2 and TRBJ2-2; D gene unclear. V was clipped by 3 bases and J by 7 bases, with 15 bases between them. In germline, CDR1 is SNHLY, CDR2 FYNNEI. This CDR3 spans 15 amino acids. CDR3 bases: TGTGCCAGCAGTGACTGGCTATCCTCGGGCGGGGAGCTGTTTTTT. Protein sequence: CASSDWLSSGGELFF.

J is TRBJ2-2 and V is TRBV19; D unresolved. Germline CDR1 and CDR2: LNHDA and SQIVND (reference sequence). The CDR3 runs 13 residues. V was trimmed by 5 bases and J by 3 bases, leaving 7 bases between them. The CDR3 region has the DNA TGTGCCAGTAGTCGCGGTTACACCGGGGAGCTGTTTTTT. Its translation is CASSRGYTGELFF. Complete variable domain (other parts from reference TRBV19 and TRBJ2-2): DGGITQSPKYLFRKEGQNVTLSCEQNLNHDAMYWYRQDPGQGLRLIYYSQIVNDFQKGDIAEGYSVSREKKESFPLTVTSAQKNPTAFYLCASSRGYTGELFFGEGSRLTVL.

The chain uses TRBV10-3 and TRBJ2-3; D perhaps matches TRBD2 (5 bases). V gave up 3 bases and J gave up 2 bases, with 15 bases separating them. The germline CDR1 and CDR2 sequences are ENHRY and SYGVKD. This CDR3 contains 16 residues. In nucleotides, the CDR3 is TGTGCCATCAGTGAAGCTGGAGCGGCCCACACAGATACGCAGTATTTT. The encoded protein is CAISEAGAAHTDTQYF.

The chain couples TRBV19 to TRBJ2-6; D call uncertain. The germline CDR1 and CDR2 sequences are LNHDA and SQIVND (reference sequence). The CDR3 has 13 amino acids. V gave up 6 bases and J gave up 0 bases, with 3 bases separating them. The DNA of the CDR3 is TGTGCCAGTAGCTTCTCTGGGGCCAACGTCCTGACTTTC. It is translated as CASSFSGANVLTF. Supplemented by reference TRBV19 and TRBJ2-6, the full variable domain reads DGGITQSPKYLFRKEGQNVTLSCEQNLNHDAMYWYRQDPGQGLRLIYYSQIVNDFQKGDIAEGYSVSREKKESFPLTVTSAQKNPTAFYLCASSFSGANVLTFGAGSRLTVL.

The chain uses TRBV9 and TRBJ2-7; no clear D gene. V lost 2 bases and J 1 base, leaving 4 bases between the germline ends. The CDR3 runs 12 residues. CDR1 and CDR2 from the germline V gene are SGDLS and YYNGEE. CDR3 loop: CASSVGSYEQYF. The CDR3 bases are TGTGCCAGCAGCGTCGGTTCCTACGAGCAGTACTTC.

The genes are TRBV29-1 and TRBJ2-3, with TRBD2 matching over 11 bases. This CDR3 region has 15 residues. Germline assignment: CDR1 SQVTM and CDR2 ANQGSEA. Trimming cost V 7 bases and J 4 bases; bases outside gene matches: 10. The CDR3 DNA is TGCAGCGGTAGCGGGGGGGCATTGAGGGCAGATACGCAGTATTTT. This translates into CSGSGGALRADTQYF.

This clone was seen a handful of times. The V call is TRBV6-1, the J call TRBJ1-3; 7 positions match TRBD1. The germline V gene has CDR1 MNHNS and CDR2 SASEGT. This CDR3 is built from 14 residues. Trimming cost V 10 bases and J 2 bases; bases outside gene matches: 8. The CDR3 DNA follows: TGTGCCACCCGAGAAGACAGGGCTGGAAACACCATATATTTT. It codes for CATREDRAGNTIYF.

DNA of the CDR3: TGTGCCAGCAGTGAACGTCTCTTCGAGCAGTACTTC. Its protein is CASSERLFEQYF. The chain couples TRBV2 to TRBJ2-7; no reliable D call. Germline CDR1 is SNHLY and CDR2 is FYNNEI. The V gene lost 2 bases and the J gene lost 6 bases, with 8 bases spanning the gap. CDR3 length: 12 residues.

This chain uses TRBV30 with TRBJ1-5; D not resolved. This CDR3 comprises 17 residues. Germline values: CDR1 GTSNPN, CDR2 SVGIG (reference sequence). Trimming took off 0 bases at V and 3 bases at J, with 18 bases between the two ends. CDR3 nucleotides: TGTGCCTGGAGTGTAAATTATTTAGGAGGGCTCAATCAGCCCCAGCATTTT. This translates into CAWSVNYLGGLNQPQHF.

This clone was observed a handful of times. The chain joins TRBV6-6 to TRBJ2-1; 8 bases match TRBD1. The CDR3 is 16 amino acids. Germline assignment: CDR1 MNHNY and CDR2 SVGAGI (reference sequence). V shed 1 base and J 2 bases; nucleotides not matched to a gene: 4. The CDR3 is CASSYYGQGPYNEQFF. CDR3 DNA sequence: TGTGCCAGCAGTTACTACGGACAGGGCCCCTACAATGAGCAGTTCTTC.

CDR3 amino acids: CASSQVGDRSYGYTF. The CDR3 nucleotides are TGTGCCAGCAGCCAAGTCGGGGACCGGTCCTATGGCTACACCTTC. The chain recombines TRBV14 with TRBJ1-2; maybe TRBD1 (5 bases). This CDR3 is built from 15 residues. V was pared by 1 base and J by 4 bases, with 13 bases between. The germline V gene encodes CDR1 SGHDN and CDR2 FVKESK.

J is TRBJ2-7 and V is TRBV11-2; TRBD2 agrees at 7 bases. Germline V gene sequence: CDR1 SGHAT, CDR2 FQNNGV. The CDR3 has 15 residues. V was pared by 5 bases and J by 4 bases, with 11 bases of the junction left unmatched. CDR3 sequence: CASSMTGTIGYEQYF. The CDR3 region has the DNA TGTGCCAGCAGCATGACCGGGACTATCGGTTACGAGCAGTACTTC.

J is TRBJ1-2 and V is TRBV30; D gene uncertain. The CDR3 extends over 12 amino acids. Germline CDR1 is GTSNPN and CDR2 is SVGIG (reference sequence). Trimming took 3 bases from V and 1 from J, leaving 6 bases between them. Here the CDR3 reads CAWRTVNYGYTF. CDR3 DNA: TGTGCCTGGAGGACGGTTAACTATGGCTACACCTTC.

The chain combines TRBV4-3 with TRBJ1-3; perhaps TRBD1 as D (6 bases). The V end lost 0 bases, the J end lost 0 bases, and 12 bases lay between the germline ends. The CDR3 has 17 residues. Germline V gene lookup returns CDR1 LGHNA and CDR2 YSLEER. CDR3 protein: CASSQEVRGHSGNTIYF. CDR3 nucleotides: TGCGCCAGCAGCCAAGAGGTCAGGGGACACTCTGGAAACACCATATATTTT.

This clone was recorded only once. Written as DNA, the CDR3 is TGCGCCAGCAGCTCCTTCGGCGTATTGGGCCATGGCTACACCTTC. It codes for CASSSFGVLGHGYTF. This sequence joins TRBV4-1 and TRBJ1-2; D ambiguous. This CDR3 is built from 15 residues. Germline CDR1 and CDR2: MGHRA and YSYEKL. The V end was cut by 5 bases, the J end by 6 bases, with 19 bases between.